Listed below are T cell receptor beta chains from one sample, sequenced in a study of shared clonotypes between healthy human individuals. Some clones are missing from TCRdb's copy, which holds only in-frame ones; the method was immunoSEQ multiplex PCR. The sample carries around 2,100,000 clones, approximately 94% recorded once. Sequencing used naive CD8+ T cells sorted from blood. The receptors derive from a man aged 18-30 years in good health. Both conserved end residues are part of each CDR3. Fields, in order: V gene, J gene, CDR3 protein.

>TRBV28|TRBJ1-3
CASSLDSSGNTIYF
>TRBV30|TRBJ2-7
CAWALWSSYEQYF
>TRBV5-1|TRBJ2-7
CASSLELDYEQYF
>TRBV10-2|TRBJ1-6
CASSESASTAPLHF
>TRBV10-3|TRBJ2-3
CAISEPGASGDYSTDTQYF
>TRBV4-1|TRBJ2-1
CASSQGNDEQFF
>TRBV27|TRBJ2-3
CASRGTQYF
>TRBV7-9|TRBJ2-7
CASSPPGRVGEQYF
>TRBV9|TRBJ1-1
CASSESPGTEAFF
>TRBV6-1|TRBJ2-7
CASSPKTVPQEQYF
>TRBV11-1|TRBJ2-7
CASSHGQGVAYEQYF
>TRBV9|TRBJ2-7
CASSEGQFGDEQYF
>TRBV7-9|TRBJ2-7
CASSLGPISWEQYF
>TRBV6-1|TRBJ2-5
CASTYGETQYF
>TRBV6-5|TRBJ2-4
CASSYQGGENIQYF
>TRBV15|TRBJ1-1
CATTESKNTEAFF
>TRBV21-1|TRBJ1-5
CASSKDHRGYNQPQHF
>TRBV9|TRBJ2-5
CASSVGGYQETQYF
>TRBV5-4|TRBJ1-5
CASSFSPDSNQPQHF
>TRBV5-4|TRBJ2-1
CASSQDTSYNEQFF
>TRBV7-9|TRBJ1-2
CASSPTGGHGYTF
>TRBV6-1|TRBJ2-7
CASSEDRGGLEQYF
>TRBV7-9|TRBJ2-7
CASSWDERDISDEQYF
>TRBV7-6|TRBJ2-3
CASSFEASTDTQYF
>TRBV7-2|TRBJ2-6
CASSHGGRRQSRANVLTF
>TRBV5-4|TRBJ2-3
CASSYPIAGGFTDTQYF
>TRBV6-5|TRBJ2-1
CASSSGTGVNEQFF
>TRBV2|TRBJ1-4
CASSDRGAHATNEKLFF
>TRBV30|TRBJ1-2
CAWSVPWDYGYTF
>TRBV11-3|TRBJ2-1
CASSRLAGEPNEQFF
>TRBV7-6|TRBJ2-1
CASSREAGLDEQFF